The 21 T cell receptor beta chains presented below share a single source sample, sequenced in a study of ipilimumab plus nivolumab after autologous stem cell transplantation (dated by TCRdb to about 2021). Library preparation employed the immunoSEQ multiplex PCR assay. Not all clones reach the TCRdb copy of this immuneACCESS table, which keeps in-frame sequences only. Checked studies attribute under half of the gap to unresolved V genes and leave the rest unexplained. Here the sample has tens of thousands of clones; 80% to 95% occur a single time. Of the sample, around 1% is held by the ten largest clones. The source material was PBMCs, sampled in a trial of ipilimumab plus nivolumab as post-transplant consolidation. These receptors originate from a male donor with multiple myeloma.

The V and J genes are TRBV6-1 and TRBJ2-2, with TRBD1 matching over 7 bases. J lost 7 bases, V lost 7 bases, and 9 bases had no gene match. Germline V lookup: CDR1 MNHNS, CDR2 SASEGT. The CDR3 has 14 amino acids. CDR3 nucleotides: TGTGCCAGCACCCCAAACAGGGGACACGGGGAGCTGTTTTTT. This translates into CASTPNRGHGELFF.

The V call is TRBV21-1, the J call TRBJ1-6; TRBD1, the D gene given by the table, was not confirmed from the DNA. TRBV21-1 is termed a pseudogene. The CDR3 has 17 amino acids. The CDR3 region has the DNA TGTGCCAGCAGCAAAAGGGGCAGAACAGGTTGGAATTCACCCCTCCACTTT. Its protein product is CASSKRGRTGWNSPLHF.

The chain combines TRBV7-8 with TRBJ2-5; the match to TRBD1 covers 7 bases. Germline-derived CDR1 and CDR2 are SGHVS and FQNEAQ. The length of the CDR3 is 14 residues. Unmatched junction bases numbered 6, after V lost 3 bases and J lost 5 bases. The CDR3 region has the DNA TGTGCCAGCAGCTTTACAGGGGAAGGGGAGACCCAGTACTTC. It codes for CASSFTGEGETQYF.

This chain connects TRBV7-2 to TRBJ2-1, with 11 bases identical to TRBD2. CDR1 SGHTA and CDR2 FQGNSA come from the germline V gene. This CDR3 spans 15 amino acids. V was pared by 1 base and J by 7 bases, with 3 bases of the junction left unmatched. Here the CDR3 reads CASSLGLAGGNEQFF. The CDR3 bases are TGTGCCAGCAGCTTAGGTCTAGCGGGGGGAAATGAGCAGTTCTTC.

V is TRBV19 and J is TRBJ2-7; 12 bases line up with TRBD2. The germline CDR1 and CDR2 sequences are LNHDA and SQIVND (reference sequence). The CDR3 is 17 residues long. Losses at the gene ends were 3 bases for V and 3 bases for J; bases not matched to a gene: 9. CDR3: CASSIGLAGTPYYEQYF. The CDR3 coding sequence is TGTGCCAGTAGTATTGGACTAGCGGGAACTCCGTACTACGAGCAGTACTTC.

V gene TRBV12-5 combines with J gene TRBJ2-7; 10 positions match TRBD1. The ends lost 5 bases at V and 2 bases at J; junction bases unmatched: 9. The CDR3 sequence is 16 residues long. From germline, CDR1 is LGHNT and CDR2 FRNRAP. The CDR3 region is CASGPRPGTGAYEQYF. Here the CDR3 DNA reads TGTGCTAGTGGTCCGCGGCCCGGGACAGGGGCCTACGAGCAGTACTTC.

This chain links TRBV27 with TRBJ2-7; weak D call: TRBD1 (5 bases). CDR1 MNHEY and CDR2 SMNVEV come from the germline V gene (reference sequence). The CDR3 covers 12 residues. V was shortened by 8 bases and J by 4 bases, with 12 bases between the two germline ends. The CDR3 is CASGHDLYEQYF. As DNA, the CDR3 is TGTGCCAGCGGACACGACCTATACGAGCAGTACTTC.

The chain recombines TRBV6-5 with TRBJ1-5, with D perhaps TRBD1 (6 bases). The CDR3 consists of 14 residues. The germline CDR1 and CDR2 sequences are MNHEY and SVGAGI. Deletions cut 8 bases from V and 4 bases from J, with 15 bases between. The CDR3 nucleotides read TGTGCCAGCCAAGGGGCACAGGGTAATCAGCCCCAGCATTTT. Translation: CASQGAQGNQPQHF.

V usage is TRBV19 and J usage is TRBJ2-5; weak D call: TRBD2 (5 bases). The V end was cut by 1 base, the J end by 6 bases, with 9 bases between. This CDR3 spans 13 amino acids. Germline CDR1 is LNHDA and CDR2 is SQIVND (reference sequence). The CDR3 reads CASSIGLSKTQYF. The DNA of the CDR3 is TGTGCCAGTAGTATAGGACTATCGAAGACCCAGTACTTC.

The chain couples TRBV7-3 to TRBJ2-7; 9 bases agree with TRBD1. CDR1 and CDR2 (germline): SGHTA, FQGTGA. This CDR3 is 13 amino acids long. V shed 5 bases, J shed 7 bases, and the junction held 6 bases outside the gene matches. CDR3 residues: CASSAGTGNEQYF. Written as DNA, the CDR3 is TGTGCCAGCAGCGCTGGGACAGGGAATGAGCAGTACTTC.

The chain's CDR3 is CASSPGLAGIYEQYF. As DNA, the CDR3 is TGTGCCAGCAGCCCCGGACTAGCGGGAATCTACGAGCAGTACTTC. The chain recombines TRBV7-9 with TRBJ2-7, with 12 bases fitting TRBD2. V lost 5 bases, J lost 3 bases, and 5 bases stayed unmatched. This CDR3 has 15 residues. Germline CDR1 reads SEHNR; CDR2 reads FQNEAQ (reference sequence).

The chain joins TRBV6-4 to TRBJ2-1, with 12 positions matching TRBD2. Germline CDR1 and CDR2: MRHNA and SNTAGT. The CDR3 totals 17 residues. The ends lost 5 bases at V and 7 bases at J; junction bases unmatched: 12. The CDR3 sequence is CASSRRLAGGKRNEQFF. CDR3 nucleotides: TGTGCCAGCAGTAGGAGGCTAGCGGGAGGGAAAAGAAATGAGCAGTTCTTC.

The chain combines TRBV7-2 with TRBJ1-2, with TRBD1 matching 7 bases. After removal of 7 bases from V and 4 bases from J, the junction contained 9 bases not matched to a gene. The CDR3 is made up of 14 amino acids. CDR1 is SGHTA, CDR2 FQGNSA, per germline. CDR3 in amino acids: CASTRDSASYGYTF. CDR3 nucleotide sequence: TGTGCCAGCACCCGGGACAGCGCAAGCTATGGCTACACCTTC.

The CDR3 DNA follows: TGCGCCAGCAGCCAAGCGGCGCGGGACTACGAGCAGTACTTC. Encoded protein: CASSQAARDYEQYF. The V and J genes are TRBV4-3 and TRBJ2-7; TRBD2 might be the D (6 bases). V lost 1 base, J lost 3 bases, and 10 bases lay in between. In germline, CDR1 is LGHNA, CDR2 YSLEER. This CDR3 spans 14 amino acids.

Concerning this clone: The sample has other DNA sequences that encode this CDR3 too. The V and J genes are TRBV7-2 and TRBJ2-7, with D perhaps being TRBD1 or TRBD2 (6 bases each). V dropped 5 bases and J dropped 3 bases, with 14 bases sitting between them. Per germline, CDR1 SGHTA and CDR2 FQGNSA. CDR3 length: 14 residues. CDR3 DNA sequence: TGTGCCAGCAGCCCTCGAGGGGGGAACTACGAGCAGTACTTC. It codes for CASSPRGGNYEQYF.

The gene calls are TRBV7-9 and TRBJ2-3; 10 bases are shared with TRBD2. Germline lookup yields CDR1 SEHNR and CDR2 FQNEAQ (reference sequence). The CDR3 contains 15 residues. V lost 4 bases and J lost 2; bases outside the gene matches: 3. The CDR3 protein is CASSWTSGYTDTQYF. The CDR3 DNA is TGTGCCAGCAGCTGGACTAGCGGATACACAGATACGCAGTATTTT.

The chain links TRBV7-6 to TRBJ2-5; 10 bases match TRBD2. The ends lost 1 base at V and 5 bases at J; junction bases unmatched: 10. The CDR3 consists of 17 residues. Germline-derived CDR1 and CDR2 are SGHVS and FNYEAQ. The CDR3 DNA reads TGTGCCAGCAGCTTAGGGGCTAGCGGGGGAGCGGGGGAGACCCAGTACTTC. As protein: CASSLGASGGAGETQYF.

This clone was detected once. This chain uses TRBV5-4 with TRBJ2-7; possibly TRBD2 for D (7 bases). This CDR3 spans 14 amino acids. CDR1 is SGHNT and CDR2 is YYREEE in the germline V gene (reference sequence). The ends were cut back, 4 bases at V and 4 bases at J, with 15 bases in the middle. CDR3 loop: CASSPLAGAYEQYF. The CDR3 DNA reads as TGTGCCAGCAGCCCCCTGGCGGGGGCTTACGAGCAGTACTTC.

The J gene is TRBJ2-7, the V gene TRBV28, with 10 bases lining up with TRBD2. From germline, CDR1 is MDHEN and CDR2 SYDVKM. J lost 1 base, V lost 9 bases, and 6 bases had no gene match. This CDR3 has 14 residues. The CDR3 DNA reads as TGTGCCAGTAGGACTAGCGGAGTGTCCTACGAGCAGTACTTC. Protein sequence: CASRTSGVSYEQYF.

A single count supports this clone. J is TRBJ1-2 and V is TRBV5-1; 9 positions match TRBD1. V trimming: 2 bases; J trimming: 7 bases; junction bases outside the gene matches: 9. CDR1 and CDR2 from the germline V gene are SGHRS and YFSETQ. This CDR3 has 15 amino acids. The CDR3 DNA reads TGCGCCAGCAGCTTTTATGGGGACAGGGAGGCTGGCTACACCTTC. Translated, it gives CASSFYGDREAGYTF.

This clone occurred once. V and J are TRBV18 and TRBJ1-3; a weak D match, TRBD1 (5 bases). V lost 6 bases, J lost 0 bases, and 12 bases lay in between. The CDR3 is 15 amino acids. Germline CDR1 is KGHSH and CDR2 is LQKENI. The CDR3 reads CASSGGQISGNTIYF. CDR3 DNA sequence: TGTGCCAGCTCGGGAGGACAAATCTCTGGAAACACCATATATTTT.